This T cell receptor beta chain was captured by sequencing in a study of T and B cells in COVID-19 patients. About the research overall: Blood was sampled from COVID-19 patients who were either actively infected or recovered.

Notes on this clonotype: Its antigen is currently unknown.

BIOMED2 TRB-A/B primer pools were used in multiplex TRB PCR. TCRdb passed the multiplex PCR reads through MiXCR, listing each CDR3 protein once. In the table there are some 13,000 distinct CDR3 sequences, 25% of which are singletons. Study outcomes and limitations: Of under 2,500 TCR clusters found only in the recovered cohort, a few dozen had low generation probability. At recovery TRB diversity and richness exceeded healthy donors, after highly clonal active COVID-19 repertoires.

Germline V gives CDR1 LGHNA, CDR2 YNFKEQ. V trimming: 1 base; J trimming: 1 base; junction bases outside the gene matches: 7. The CDR3 sequence is 16 residues long. TRB was amplified from about 250-500 ng of blood genomic DNA. The material sequenced was blood. The J gene is TRBJ2-7, the V gene TRBV4-2; TRBD1 agrees at 7 bases. The sequence was obtained from a human donor who had recovered from COVID-19. This CDR3 is CASSQGTGDSSYEQYF. CDR3 bases: TGTGCCAGCAGCCAAGGGACAGGCGACTCGTCCTACGAGCAGTACTTC.